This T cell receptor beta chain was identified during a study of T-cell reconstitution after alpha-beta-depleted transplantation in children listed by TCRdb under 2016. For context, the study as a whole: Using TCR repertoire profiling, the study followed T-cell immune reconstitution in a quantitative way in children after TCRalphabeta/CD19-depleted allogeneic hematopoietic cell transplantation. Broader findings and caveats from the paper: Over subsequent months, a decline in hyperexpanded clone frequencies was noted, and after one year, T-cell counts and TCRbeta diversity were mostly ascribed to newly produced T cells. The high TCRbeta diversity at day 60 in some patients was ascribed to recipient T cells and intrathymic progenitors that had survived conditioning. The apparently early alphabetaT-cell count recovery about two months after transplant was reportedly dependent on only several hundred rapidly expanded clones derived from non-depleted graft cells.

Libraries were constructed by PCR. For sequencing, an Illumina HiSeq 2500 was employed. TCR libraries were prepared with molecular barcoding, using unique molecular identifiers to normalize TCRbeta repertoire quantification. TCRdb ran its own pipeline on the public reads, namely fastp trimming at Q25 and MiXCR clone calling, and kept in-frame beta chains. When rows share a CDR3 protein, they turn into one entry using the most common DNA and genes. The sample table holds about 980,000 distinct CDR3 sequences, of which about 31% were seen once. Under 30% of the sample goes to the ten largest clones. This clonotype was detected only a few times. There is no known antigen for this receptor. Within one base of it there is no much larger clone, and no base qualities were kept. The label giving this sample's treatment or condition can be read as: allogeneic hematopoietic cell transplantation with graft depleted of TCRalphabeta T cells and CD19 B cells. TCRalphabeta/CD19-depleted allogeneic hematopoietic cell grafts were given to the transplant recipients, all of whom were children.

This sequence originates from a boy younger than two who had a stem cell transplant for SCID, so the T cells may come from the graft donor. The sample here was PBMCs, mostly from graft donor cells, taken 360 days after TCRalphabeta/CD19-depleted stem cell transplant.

This receptor carries the CDR3 CASSQVGRVNYGYTF. The DNA sequence is as follows: TGCGCCAGCAGCCAAGTGGGCAGAGTTAACTATGGCTACACCTTC. The chain employs TRBV4-1 and TRBJ1-2; no D gene call is confident. Trimming removed 1 base from V and 1 base from J, leaving 10 bases between the germline ends. CDR1 and CDR2 (MGHRA, YSYEKL) derive from the germline V gene. There are 15 amino acids in the CDR3, from cysteine to phenylalanine inclusive. Just the 45-base CDR3 DNA is kept, in frame starting at base 1.